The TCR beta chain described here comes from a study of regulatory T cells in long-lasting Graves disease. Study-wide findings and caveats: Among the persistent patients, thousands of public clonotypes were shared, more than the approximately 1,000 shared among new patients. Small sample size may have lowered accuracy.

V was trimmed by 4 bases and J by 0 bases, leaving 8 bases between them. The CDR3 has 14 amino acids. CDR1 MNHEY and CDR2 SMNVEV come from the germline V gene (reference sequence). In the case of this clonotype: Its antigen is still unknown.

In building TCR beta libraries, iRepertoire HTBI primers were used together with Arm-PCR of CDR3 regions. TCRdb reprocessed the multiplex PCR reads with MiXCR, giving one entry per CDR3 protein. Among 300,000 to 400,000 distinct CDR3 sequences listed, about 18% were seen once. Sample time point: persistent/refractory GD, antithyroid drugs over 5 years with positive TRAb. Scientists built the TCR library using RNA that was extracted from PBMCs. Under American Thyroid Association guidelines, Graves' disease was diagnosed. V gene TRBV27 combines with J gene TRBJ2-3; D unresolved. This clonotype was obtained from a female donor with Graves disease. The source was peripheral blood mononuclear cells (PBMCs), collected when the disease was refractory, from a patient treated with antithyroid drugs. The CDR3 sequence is CASSSFSSTDTQYF. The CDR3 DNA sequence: TGTGCCAGCAGTTCATTCTCTAGCACAGATACGCAGTATTTT.